The clone carrying this T cell receptor (beta chain) was recorded many times. The data stem from a study of blood T cell repertoires in COVID-19. Study-wide context: The United States, Italy and Spain provided the acute and convalescent COVID-19 samples.

The CDR3 runs to 14 residues. CDR1 and CDR2 (germline): SGHDN, FVKESK. V lost 5 bases, J lost 0 bases, and 9 bases lay in between. Authors' data handling: Amplified reference gene primers provided the basis for estimating nucleated cell counts. Here immunoSEQ multiplex PCR was the method, and the copy in TCRdb shows in-frame clones only, minus some. The DNA was the basis for D and trimming; V, J and clone size are from that table. The sample includes approximately 210,000 clones, 86% of them seen just once. This sequence originates from a man younger than 45 who had recovered from COVID-19. The chain uses TRBV14 and TRBJ2-3; tentative D call: TRBD2 (6 bases). The specimen was peripheral blood. The CDR3 sequence is CASSGGISTDTQYF. For the CDR3, the DNA is TGTGCCAGCAGCGGCGGGATTAGCACAGATACGCAGTATTTT.